The TCR beta chain under discussion was sequenced for a study of CD8 T cells in ankylosing spondylitis. Study-wide points: Disease-associated clones were CD8+ and fairly uncommon in peripheral blood. Ankylosing spondylitis blood appeared to be characterized by a TCR beta motif of under 10 highly homologous variants. In ankylosing spondylitis patients, matched synovial fluid reportedly showed significant enrichment of disease-linked clones. Some of these motif variants have turned up before, in reports on reactive arthritis synovial fluid and blood.

Quantitative molecular-barcoded 5'-RACE generated the TCR beta libraries. TCRdb itself ran the 5' RACE reads through MiXCR, one entry per CDR3 protein. This table has fewer than 550,000 distinct CDR3 sequences, approximately 5.3% appearing once. Trimming cost V 0 bases and J 4 bases, with 13 bases left between them. This CDR3 has 16 residues. Germline-derived CDR1 and CDR2 are SGHRS and YFSETQ. The sample holds many counts of this clonotype. Its cognate antigen is unknown. The sequenced sample was blood, either unsorted or a sorted T cell fraction (not recorded which). This TCR was sampled from a male donor with ankylosing spondylitis. V is TRBV5-1 and J is TRBJ2-2; D might be TRBD1 (6 bases). CDR3: CASSLGAGEGTGELFF. Here the CDR3 DNA reads TGCGCCAGCAGCTTGGGGGCAGGGGAAGGCACCGGGGAGCTGTTTTTT.